A selection of T cell receptor beta chains follows, all from one sample in a study of technical replicates of blood from a handful of donors. Clones were sequenced by immunoSEQ multiplex PCR, and TCRdb holds only the in-frame ones, with some missing. Counted here are roughly 72,000 clones, over 85% occurring once; the ten biggest clones make up 0.3% to 0.45%. Sequencing was performed on T cells isolated from PBMCs. The receptors here all came from a human donor in good health. CDR3s include the opening cysteine and the closing phenylalanine or tryptophan. D genes are given only for firm matches.

D gene,J gene,V gene,CDR3 DNA,CDR3 protein
-,TRBJ2-1,TRBV27,TGTGCCAGCAGTAAAGGGGCTTGGGGCAATGAGCAGTTCTTC,CASSKGAWGNEQFF
TRBD1,TRBJ2-5,TRBV2,TGTGCCAGCAGAGCCGACAGGGCTTTGGAGACCCAGTACTTC,CASRADRALETQYF
-,TRBJ1-4,TRBV6-5,TGTGCCAGCAGTTATGCAGCGAGGGATGAAAAACTGTTTTTT,CASSYAARDEKLFF
-,TRBJ1-1,TRBV27,TGTGCCAGCAGTTGGGGGCCCCAGGGGAGAACTGAAGCTTTCTTT,CASSWGPQGRTEAFF
TRBD1,TRBJ2-5,TRBV27,TGTGCCAGCAGAACAGGGGTTGGGGAGGAGACCCAGTACTTC,CASRTGVGEETQYF
-,TRBJ2-1,TRBV12-5,TGTGCTAGTGGTTTGGATTCAGGGTGGGGCCTCTACAATGAGCAGTTCTTC,CASGLDSGWGLYNEQFF
-,TRBJ1-1,TRBV5-6,TGTGCCAGCAGCCTCCCTTCAACAGGTTCGGGTGGCACTGAAGCTTTCTTT,CASSLPSTGSGGTEAFF
-,TRBJ1-2,TRBV19,TGTGCCAGTAGTATTCCCGGCACGGGGTTAGGTGGCTACACCTTC,CASSIPGTGLGGYTF
-,TRBJ2-7,TRBV7-3,TGTGCCAGCAGCTTAACCGGTGGCGAGCAGTACTTC,CASSLTGGEQYF
-,TRBJ1-1,TRBV7-2,TGTGCCAGCAGCTTAACGGGAAACACTGAAGCTTTCTTT,CASSLTGNTEAFF
-,TRBJ2-4,TRBV15,TGTGCCACCAGCGCGGGGCGGGGACTCGGAGCCAAAAACATTCAGTACTTC,CATSAGRGLGAKNIQYF
-,TRBJ2-7,TRBV10-3,TGTGCCATCAGGGTTACAGACTACGAGCAGTACTTC,CAIRVTDYEQYF
TRBD1,TRBJ1-5,TRBV19,TGTGCCAGTAGTTCACAGGGGGGGGTGCAGCCCCAGCATTTT,CASSSQGGVQPQHF
-,TRBJ2-3,TRBV2,TGTGCCAGCAGTGAAGCTCCCCCTTACACAGATACGCAGTATTTT,CASSEAPPYTDTQYF
-,TRBJ2-7,TRBV2,TGTGCCAGCTATGACAACCAGGAAGTCGCTTTCTCCTACGAGCAGTACTTC,CASYDNQEVAFSYEQYF
-,TRBJ1-1,TRBV19,TGTGCCAGTAGCCTGGGACAGAACACTGAAGCTTTCTTT,CASSLGQNTEAFF
TRBD1,TRBJ2-7,TRBV30,TGTGCCTGGAGTGCAGGGGGAGAGCAGTACTTC,CAWSAGGEQYF
TRBD1,TRBJ1-1,TRBV7-2,TGTGCCAGCAGCTTTACAGGGGGCCCTTTCTTT,CASSFTGGPFF